Listed below are T cell receptor beta chains from one sample, sequenced in a study of patients and donors after allogeneic stem cell transplantation. TCRdb re-called the RT-PCR reads through MiXCR, storing one row per CDR3 protein. The table has some 960,000 distinct CDR3 sequences, more than 15% seen once. Sequencing was done on a sample of blood, either unsorted or a sorted T cell fraction (not recorded which). The receptors come from a human donor who was either an allogeneic HSCT recipient or a stem cell or donor lymphocyte infusion donor (not recorded which). It is not recorded whose cells these are; they may come from a transplant donor. Each CDR3 is given with its conserved first and last residue. D genes are given only for firm matches. Not all rows give a size; the values are once, few, many and, for expanded clones, a class.

v_call	j_call	d_call	clone_size	cdr3_aa	cdr3_nt
TRBV5-1	TRBJ2-5	TRBD1	many	CASSLGGTGETQYF	TGCGCCAGCAGCTTGGGTGGGACAGGAGAGACCCAGTACTTC
TRBV12-3/TRBV12-4	TRBJ2-1	NA	few	CASSFGLAIPSYNEQFF	TGTGCCAGCAGTTTTGGGTTAGCGATCCCCTCCTACAATGAGCAGTTCTTC
TRBV30	TRBJ1-6	NA	NA	CAWSVRGSNSPLHF	TGTGCCTGGAGTGTACGGGGCAGTAATTCACCCCTCCACTTT
TRBV4-3	TRBJ2-4	NA	many	CASSQEERGYIQYF	TGCGCCAGCAGCCAAGAAGAAAGGGGATACATTCAGTACTTC
TRBV4-3	TRBJ1-6	NA	NA	CASSQDIEGINSPLHF	TGCGCCAGCAGCCAAGATATTGAGGGGATTAATTCACCCCTCCACTTT
TRBV2	TRBJ2-1	NA	few	CASKSGLSVNEQFF	TGTGCCAGCAAGTCCGGACTCTCCGTCAATGAGCAGTTCTTC
TRBV24-1	TRBJ1-5	TRBD1	few	CATSEGGTGSNQPQHF	TGTGCCACCAGTGAAGGGGGGACAGGGAGCAATCAGCCCCAGCATTTT
TRBV6-1	TRBJ1-5	NA	NA	CASSRSGAVRNQPQHF	TGTGCCAGCAGTCGGTCGGGGGCAGTACGCAATCAGCCCCAGCATTTT
TRBV7-3	TRBJ2-2	NA	NA	CASRSKTGTLNTGELFF	TGTGCCAGCAGGTCAAAGACCGGGACATTGAACACCGGGGAGCTGTTTTTT
TRBV11-2	TRBJ2-3	TRBD2	NA	CASSLRLAGGLDTQYF	TGTGCCAGCAGCCTTAGACTAGCGGGAGGTCTAGATACGCAGTATTTT
TRBV30	TRBJ2-7	NA	few	CAWGTGYEQYF	TGTGCCTGGGGAACAGGGTACGAGCAGTACTTC
TRBV4-3	TRBJ2-3	NA	few	CASSQVSLKETDTQYF	TGCGCCAGCAGCCAAGTCTCCCTAAAAGAAACAGATACGCAGTATTTT
TRBV15	TRBJ2-2	NA	once	CATSRGSANTGELFF	TGTGCCACCAGCAGGGGCAGCGCGAACACCGGGGAGCTGTTTTTT
TRBV6-5	TRBJ1-1	NA	NA	CASSYPNGPYTEAFF	TGTGCCAGCAGTTACCCAAACGGCCCCTATACTGAAGCTTTCTTT
TRBV4-3	TRBJ2-2	TRBD2	many	CASSQALAVRTGELFF	TGCGCCAGCAGCCAAGCACTAGCGGTACGCACCGGGGAGCTGTTTTTT
TRBV15	TRBJ2-1	TRBD1	few	CANRGQFF	TGTGCCAACAGGGGGCAGTTCTTC
TRBV7-9	TRBJ1-3	NA	NA	CASSLFPGPTGNTIYF	TGTGCCAGCAGCTTATTTCCGGGGCCGACTGGAAACACCATATATTTT
TRBV20-1	TRBJ2-2	NA	few	CSASRFRAGTGELFF	TGCAGTGCTAGTCGGTTTCGGGCGGGCACCGGGGAGCTGTTTTTT
TRBV7-8	TRBJ2-7	TRBD2	NA	CASSPLGLAGFKSSYEQYF	TGTGCCAGCAGCCCTTTAGGACTAGCGGGTTTCAAGAGCTCCTACGAGCAGTACTTC
TRBV20-1	TRBJ2-3	TRBD2	few	CSARRSSGTRDTQYF	TGCAGTGCTAGAAGGTCTAGCGGGACCAGAGATACGCAGTATTTT
TRBV12-3/TRBV12-4	TRBJ2-7	TRBD1	many	CASSIRTGDEQYF	TGTGCCAGCAGTATTCGGACAGGGGACGAGCAGTACTTC
TRBV10-3	TRBJ2-3	TRBD2	NA	CAIRASGGRTDTQYF	TGTGCCATCAGAGCTAGCGGGGGGAGGACAGATACGCAGTATTTT
TRBV7-8	TRBJ1-2	NA	NA	CASSLEGFGDGYGYTF	TGTGCCAGCAGCTTAGAAGGGTTCGGGGATGGCTATGGCTACACCTTC
TRBV10-3	TRBJ2-7	TRBD1	few	CAITTSSQGDSYEQYF	TGTGCCATCACCACCTCCAGCCAGGGGGACTCCTACGAGCAGTACTTC
TRBV12-3/TRBV12-4	TRBJ1-1	NA	NA	CASSFTELARIPEAFF	TGTGCCAGCAGTTTCACAGAATTAGCCCGGATCCCTGAAGCTTTCTTT
TRBV20-1	TRBJ2-5	NA	NA	CSARDEEAGQETQYF	TGCAGTGCTAGAGACGAGGAAGCAGGCCAAGAGACCCAGTACTTC
TRBV4-1	TRBJ2-5	TRBD2	NA	CASSQTSGGPNEETQYF	TGCGCCAGCAGCCAAACTAGCGGGGGGCCGAACGAAGAGACCCAGTACTTC
TRBV30	TRBJ1-5	TRBD1	NA	CAWSSGTGGRQPQHF	TGTGCCTGGAGCTCCGGGACAGGGGGGAGACAGCCCCAGCATTTT
TRBV5-1	TRBJ2-3	TRBD2	NA	CASSLGGTSLTDTQYF	TGCGCCAGCAGCTTGGGAGGGACTAGTCTAACAGATACGCAGTATTTT
TRBV27	TRBJ1-1	NA	few	CASSLFPGAMGEAFF	TGTGCCAGCAGTTTATTTCCAGGGGCGATGGGTGAAGCTTTCTTT
TRBV4-3	TRBJ2-7	NA	NA	CASSQAGLGTYEQYF	TGCGCCAGCAGCCAAGCCGGATTGGGGACCTACGAGCAGTACTTC
TRBV29-1	TRBJ2-2	NA	many	CSVLRVTGELFF	TGCAGCGTCCTAAGGGTCACCGGGGAGCTGTTTTTT
TRBV7-3	TRBJ1-1	NA	NA	CASSLEGRYTEAFF	TGTGCCAGCAGCTTGGAAGGTCGGTACACTGAAGCTTTCTTT
TRBV12-3/TRBV12-4	TRBJ1-2	NA	few	CASSYPRAYGYTF	TGTGCCAGCAGTTACCCACGGGCCTATGGCTACACCTTC
TRBV5-1	TRBJ2-5	NA	NA	CASSPAGLETQYF	TGCGCCAGCAGTCCCGCGGGCCTGGAGACCCAGTACTTC
TRBV24-1	TRBJ2-2	NA	few	CATSDPRTGTGELFF	TGTGCCACCAGTGATCCAAGGACGGGAACCGGGGAGCTGTTTTTT
TRBV6-1	TRBJ1-1	NA	many	CASSRGRNTEAFF	TGTGCCAGCAGCCGGGGGAGGAACACTGAAGCTTTCTTT
TRBV3-1	TRBJ1-1	TRBD1	few	CASSQVRSWDRYTEAFF	TGTGCCAGCAGCCAAGTACGGAGTTGGGACAGATACACTGAAGCTTTCTTT
TRBV12-3/TRBV12-4	TRBJ1-5	NA	many	CASRGLSNQPQHF	TGTGCCAGCCGAGGATTGAGCAATCAGCCCCAGCATTTT
TRBV7-9	TRBJ1-3	TRBD1	NA	CASSLTGAGSGNTIYF	TGTGCCAGCAGCTTAACAGGGGCAGGCTCTGGAAACACCATATATTTT
TRBV6-2/TRBV6-3	TRBJ2-3	TRBD2	few	CASSRGVGPDTQYF	TGTGCCAGCAGTCGGGGGGTAGGGCCAGATACGCAGTATTTT
TRBV3-1	TRBJ2-2	TRBD2	NA	CASSQRGVGELFF	TGTGCCAGCAGCCAACGGGGGGTCGGGGAGCTGTTTTTT
TRBV19	TRBJ1-2	NA	few	CASSSPGRPFYGYTF	TGTGCCAGTAGTTCGCCGGGACGGCCATTCTATGGCTACACCTTC
TRBV30	TRBJ1-2	TRBD1	NA	CAWSVGQGNGYTF	TGTGCCTGGAGTGTGGGACAGGGAAACGGCTACACCTTC
TRBV20-1	TRBJ2-6	NA	few	CSARDQGAGANVLTF	TGCAGTGCTAGAGATCAAGGGGCTGGGGCCAACGTCCTGACTTTC
TRBV11-3	TRBJ2-7	NA	NA	CASSLRAPTSYEQYF	TGTGCCAGCAGCTTAAGGGCCCCTACCTCCTACGAGCAGTACTTC
TRBV29-1	TRBJ1-1	NA	many	CSVRQTEAFF	TGCAGCGTCAGACAAACTGAAGCTTTCTTT
TRBV5-1	TRBJ1-2	NA	NA	CASSLKFGTGAGYTF	TGCGCCAGCAGCTTGAAATTTGGGACGGGGGCTGGCTACACCTTC
TRBV7-2	TRBJ1-4	NA	few	CASSARGKKLFF	TGTGCCAGCAGCGCGCGAGGGAAGAAACTGTTTTTT
TRBV5-1	TRBJ2-5	NA	NA	CASSLATKAVQETQYF	TGCGCCAGCAGCTTGGCTACGAAGGCGGTCCAAGAGACCCAGTACTTC
TRBV5-1	TRBJ2-5	NA	NA	CASSGHLDSKQETQYF	TGCGCCAGCAGCGGCCACCTAGACAGTAAACAAGAGACCCAGTACTTC
TRBV5-6	TRBJ2-2	NA	NA	CASSRALGRGDRAGELFF	TGTGCCAGCAGCCGCGCCCTCGGGCGGGGTGATCGGGCCGGGGAGCTGTTTTTT
TRBV20-1	TRBJ2-1	TRBD2	NA	CSAKSGKSYNEQFF	TGCAGTGCTAAAAGCGGGAAGTCCTACAATGAGCAGTTCTTC
TRBV9	TRBJ2-1	NA	many	CASTRTSSYNEQFF	TGTGCCAGCACCAGGACCAGCTCCTACAATGAGCAGTTCTTC
TRBV6-1	TRBJ2-3	NA	NA	CASSATTPTPDTQYF	TGTGCCAGCAGTGCGACTACGCCGACGCCAGATACGCAGTATTTT